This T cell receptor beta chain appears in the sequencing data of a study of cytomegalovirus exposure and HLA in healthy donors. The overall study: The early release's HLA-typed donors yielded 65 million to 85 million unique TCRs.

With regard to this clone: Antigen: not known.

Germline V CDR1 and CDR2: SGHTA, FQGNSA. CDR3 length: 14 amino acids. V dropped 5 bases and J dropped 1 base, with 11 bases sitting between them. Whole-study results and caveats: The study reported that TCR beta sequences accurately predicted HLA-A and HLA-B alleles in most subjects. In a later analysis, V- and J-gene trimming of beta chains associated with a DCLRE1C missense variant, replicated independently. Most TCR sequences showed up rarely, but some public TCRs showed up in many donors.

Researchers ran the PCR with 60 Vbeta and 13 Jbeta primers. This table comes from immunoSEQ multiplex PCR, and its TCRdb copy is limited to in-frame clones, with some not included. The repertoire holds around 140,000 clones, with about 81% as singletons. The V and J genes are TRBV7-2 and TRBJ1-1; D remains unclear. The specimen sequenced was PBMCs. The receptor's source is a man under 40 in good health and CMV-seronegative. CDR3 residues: CASSQDGRNTEAFF. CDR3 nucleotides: TGTGCCAGCAGCCAGGACGGGAGGAACACTGAAGCTTTCTTT.